A selection of T cell receptor beta chains follows, all from one sample in a study of cytomegalovirus exposure and HLA in healthy donors. The repertoire was sequenced with immunoSEQ multiplex PCR; TCRdb's copy has only in-frame clones and lacks some. The sample includes 130,000 or so clones, 80% of them seen just once. The sample consisted of PBMCs. The receptors stem from a man aged 25 to 40 in good health and CMV-seronegative. Each CDR3 is given with its conserved first and last residue. D genes are given only for firm matches. Only some rows state a clone size, as once, few, many or a class for expanded clones.

D gene: NA
V gene: TRBV19
clone size: NA
J gene: TRBJ1-1
CDR3 DNA: TGTGCCAGTAGTATAACTCGGGACACTGAAGCTTTCTTT
CDR3 protein: CASSITRDTEAFF

D gene: TRBD2
V gene: TRBV6-5
clone size: NA
J gene: TRBJ2-7
CDR3 DNA: TGTGCCAGCACCAGCGGGAGAGGCGAGCAGTACTTC
CDR3 protein: CASTSGRGEQYF

D gene: NA
V gene: TRBV6-1
clone size: few
J gene: TRBJ1-3
CDR3 DNA: TGTGCCAGCACCCTACAGGTATCTGGAAACACCATATATTTT
CDR3 protein: CASTLQVSGNTIYF

D gene: TRBD1
V gene: TRBV27
clone size: NA
J gene: TRBJ2-7
CDR3 DNA: TGTGCCAGCAGTTATCGATCTGAATCAGGGGGACACGAGCAGTACTTC
CDR3 protein: CASSYRSESGGHEQYF

D gene: NA
V gene: TRBV7-7
clone size: NA
J gene: TRBJ2-5
CDR3 DNA: TGTGCTAGCAGCTTAGCGAACCGAGAGCAGACCCAGTACTTC
CDR3 protein: CASSLANREQTQYF

D gene: NA
V gene: TRBV19
clone size: NA
J gene: TRBJ1-5
CDR3 DNA: TGTGCCAGTACCCCTGGGGGGGCTACTCAGCCCCAGCATTTT
CDR3 protein: CASTPGGATQPQHF

D gene: NA
V gene: TRBV7-3
clone size: NA
J gene: TRBJ2-5
CDR3 DNA: TGTGCCAGCAGCGATAGGTCTTCGGGAGAGACCCAGTACTTC
CDR3 protein: CASSDRSSGETQYF

D gene: TRBD2
V gene: TRBV7-2
clone size: NA
J gene: TRBJ2-7
CDR3 DNA: TGTGCCAGCAGCCAACTTAGCGGGGCCTACGAGCAGTACTTC
CDR3 protein: CASSQLSGAYEQYF

D gene: NA
V gene: TRBV5-4
clone size: few
J gene: TRBJ1-5
CDR3 DNA: TGTGCCAGCAGCTTGGGGGGCAGCAATCAGCCCCAGCATTTT
CDR3 protein: CASSLGGSNQPQHF

D gene: NA
V gene: TRBV4-2
clone size: NA
J gene: TRBJ1-6
CDR3 DNA: TGTGCCAGCAGCCATTCAGATTCACCCCTCCACTTT
CDR3 protein: CASSHSDSPLHF

D gene: TRBD2
V gene: TRBV10-3
clone size: NA
J gene: TRBJ2-7
CDR3 DNA: TGTGCCATCAGTGGGGGGGGAGGTGTCGTACCTTCCTACGAGCAGTACTTC
CDR3 protein: CAISGGGGVVPSYEQYF

D gene: TRBD2
V gene: TRBV30
clone size: once
J gene: TRBJ2-1
CDR3 DNA: TGTGCCTGGAGTATGCGGACTAGCGGGTTCTCCTACAATGAGCAGTTCTTC
CDR3 protein: CAWSMRTSGFSYNEQFF

D gene: TRBD2
V gene: TRBV5-4
clone size: once
J gene: TRBJ2-1
CDR3 DNA: TGTGCCAGCAGCAGAAGCGGGACCTACAATGAGCAGTTCTTC
CDR3 protein: CASSRSGTYNEQFF

D gene: TRBD1
V gene: TRBV4-1
clone size: NA
J gene: TRBJ2-4
CDR3 DNA: TGCGCCAGCAGCCAATGGACAGGGGGAAACATTCAGTACTTC
CDR3 protein: CASSQWTGGNIQYF

D gene: NA
V gene: TRBV15
clone size: NA
J gene: TRBJ1-6
CDR3 DNA: TGTGCCACCAGCATCAGACAGAGCTCCTATAATTCACCCCTCCACTTT
CDR3 protein: CATSIRQSSYNSPLHF

D gene: NA
V gene: TRBV11-2
clone size: NA
J gene: TRBJ2-3
CDR3 DNA: TGTGCCAGCAGCTACCGAGGGATGGGGTTGGCAGATACGCAGTATTTT
CDR3 protein: CASSYRGMGLADTQYF